These T cell receptor beta chains were read from a single sample in a study of T cell responses to AZD1222 COVID-19 vaccine. Clones were sequenced by immunoSEQ multiplex PCR, and TCRdb holds only the in-frame ones, with some missing. Here the sample spans about 100,000 clones, around 90% being singletons. The sequenced sample was peripheral blood, obtained on day 0 of AZD1222 vaccination. All receptors come from an adult in good health. The CDR3 runs from the conserved cysteine through the conserved F or W. D genes are given only for firm matches. Size is stated for part of the rows, as once, few or many counts, or as a class when the clone is expanded.

j_call v_call clone_size d_call cdr3_aa cdr3_nt
TRBJ2-7 TRBV5-8 - TRBD2 CASSLGFRVAGVYEQYF TGTGCCAGCAGCTTGGGATTCCGCGTAGCGGGAGTCTACGAGCAGTACTTC
TRBJ1-1 TRBV7-9 - - CASTVGGELPEAFF TGTGCCAGCACCGTCGGGGGTGAGCTCCCTGAAGCTTTCTTT
TRBJ2-3 TRBV19 - - CASSTGEVRNTQYF TGTGCCAGTAGTACGGGAGAGGTTCGGAATACGCAGTATTTT
TRBJ1-1 TRBV6-5 - TRBD1 CASTRTGKNTEAFF TGTGCCAGCACGAGGACAGGGAAGAACACTGAAGCTTTCTTT
TRBJ1-5 TRBV6-2/TRBV6-3 - TRBD1 CASSYGGGRGNQPQHF TGTGCCAGCAGTTACGGAGGGGGCAGGGGCAATCAGCCCCAGCATTTT
TRBJ2-2 TRBV2 once - CASSGPVRAGELFF TGTGCCAGCAGTGGCCCCGTCCGGGCCGGGGAGCTGTTTTTT
TRBJ2-1 TRBV15 - TRBD2 CATSPPPASGGRAYNEQFF TGTGCCACCAGCCCCCCTCCGGCTAGCGGGGGCCGCGCCTACAATGAGCAGTTCTTC
TRBJ1-5 TRBV12-3/TRBV12-4 - - CASTQTRDQPQHF TGTGCCAGCACCCAAACCCGGGATCAGCCCCAGCATTTT
TRBJ1-6 TRBV3-1/TRBV3-2 - - CASIVGSPLHF TGTGCCAGCATTGTGGGGTCACCCCTCCACTTT
TRBJ2-7 TRBV27 once - CASSFGIFYEQYF TGTGCCAGCAGTTTCGGGATTTTCTACGAGCAGTACTTC
TRBJ1-4 TRBV7-9 - - CASSATNEKLFF TGTGCCAGTTCGGCAACTAATGAAAAACTGTTTTTT
TRBJ1-1 TRBV19 - - CAGSLYPVDTEAFF TGTGCCGGAAGTCTCTATCCGGTCGACACTGAAGCTTTCTTT
TRBJ2-5 TRBV4-1 - - CASSQDQSYRGGETQYF TGCGCCAGCAGCCAAGATCAATCCTATAGGGGCGGTGAGACCCAGTACTTC
TRBJ2-1 TRBV30 - - CAWARYEGSEQFF TGTGCCTGGGCCCGATATGAGGGGTCCGAGCAGTTCTTC
TRBJ2-2 TRBV5-1 - - CASSQNVGGTGELFF TGCGCCAGCAGCCAAAACGTTGGGGGGACCGGGGAGCTGTTTTTT
TRBJ2-3 TRBV6-5 - - CASSYRAGPTDTQYF TGTGCCAGCAGTTACCGGGCGGGCCCCACAGATACGCAGTATTTT
TRBJ2-7 TRBV19 few - CASSIAKVGTNSYEQYF TGTGCCAGTAGTATAGCCAAAGTCGGGACAAACTCCTACGAGCAGTACTTC
TRBJ2-5 TRBV10-3 - TRBD1 CAISQGQGTETQYF TGTGCCATCAGTCAGGGACAGGGGACAGAGACCCAGTACTTC
TRBJ2-7 TRBV5-4 few TRBD2 CASSLISGSYEQYF TGTGCCAGCAGCTTGATCAGCGGGAGCTACGAGCAGTACTTC
TRBJ1-1 TRBV7-2 - - CASSLASVDTEAFF TGTGCCAGCAGCTTAGCGTCAGTAGACACTGAAGCTTTCTTT
TRBJ2-2 TRBV5-1 - - CASSATGPGELFF TGCGCCAGCAGCGCCACAGGACCCGGGGAGCTGTTTTTT
TRBJ1-1 TRBV10-3 - - CAISVTFGQNTEAFF TGTGCCATCAGTGTAACTTTTGGGCAGAACACTGAAGCTTTCTTT
TRBJ2-7 TRBV27 few - CASSLTLGSGGREQYF TGTGCCAGCAGCTTAACCCTGGGTAGTGGTGGTCGAGAGCAGTACTTC
TRBJ2-3 TRBV7-2 few - CASSPPRLGVLVGTDTQYF TGTGCCAGCAGCCCCCCTAGACTTGGAGTGTTAGTCGGTACAGATACGCAGTATTTT
TRBJ1-1 TRBV28 once - CASSLLDDLTEAFF TGTGCCAGCAGTTTATTGGACGACTTAACTGAAGCTTTCTTT
TRBJ2-7 TRBV3-1/TRBV3-2 - TRBD1 CASSHLGGQDYEQYF TGTGCCAGCAGCCACCTAGGGGGACAGGACTACGAGCAGTACTTC
TRBJ1-5 TRBV19 - - CATSQGWSQPQHF TGTGCCACCTCTCAGGGCTGGAGTCAGCCCCAGCATTTT
TRBJ2-1 TRBV5-1 - - CASSPTSQSSYNEQFF TGCGCCAGCAGCCCCACAAGTCAGAGCTCCTACAATGAGCAGTTCTTC
TRBJ2-2 TRBV6-2/TRBV6-3 - - CASSYFGGYTGELFF TGTGCCAGCAGTTATTTCGGCGGCTACACCGGGGAGCTGTTTTTT
TRBJ2-1 TRBV11-2 - TRBD2 CASSPMGLAFYNEQFF TGTGCCAGCAGCCCAATGGGACTAGCTTTTTACAATGAGCAGTTCTTC
TRBJ1-5 TRBV28 - - CASSNLGGNQPQHF TGTGCCAGCAGTAATCTGGGAGGCAATCAGCCCCAGCATTTT
TRBJ1-6 TRBV7-2 - - CASSQRGTENSPLHF TGTGCCAGCAGCCAGCGAGGGACCGAGAATTCACCCCTCCACTTT
TRBJ2-3 TRBV7-8 - - CASSAVRPTDTQYF TGTGCCAGCAGCGCCGTCCGGCCCACAGATACGCAGTATTTT
TRBJ1-1 TRBV7-3 - - CASSSLPGGGNEAFF TGTGCCAGCAGCTCTTTACCGGGCGGCGGAAATGAAGCTTTCTTT
TRBJ1-1 TRBV7-2 - - CASSPRAELNTEAFF TGTGCCAGCAGCCCAAGGGCTGAACTGAACACTGAAGCTTTCTTT
TRBJ1-2 TRBV11-2 - - CASSPSVPGGYTF TGTGCCAGCAGTCCATCTGTTCCAGGCGGCTACACCTTC
TRBJ1-1 TRBV9 once - CASSEQGLGEAFF TGTGCCAGCAGTGAACAGGGTTTAGGGGAAGCTTTCTTT
TRBJ2-3 TRBV6-4 - - CASSISGGTDTQYF TGTGCCAGCAGTATCTCAGGGGGCACAGATACGCAGTATTTT
TRBJ1-5 TRBV9 - - CASSVGGGQPQHF TGTGCCAGCAGCGTAGGCGGAGGACAGCCCCAGCATTTT
TRBJ1-1 TRBV19 - - CASREGGGDTEAFF TGTGCCAGTAGAGAGGGGGGAGGAGACACTGAAGCTTTCTTT
TRBJ1-3 TRBV6-5 - - CASSYHEVNSGNTIYF TGTGCCAGCAGTTACCACGAGGTGAACTCTGGAAACACCATATATTTT
TRBJ2-3 TRBV29-1 - - CSVRTSRDTQYF TGCAGCGTCCGCACCTCCCGAGATACGCAGTATTTT
TRBJ2-1 TRBV19 - TRBD2 CASSLQGGDNEQFF TGTGCCAGTAGCCTCCAGGGAGGGGACAATGAGCAGTTCTTC
TRBJ1-5 TRBV4-1 - - CASSQDLGVNQPQHF TGCGCCAGCAGCCAAGATCTAGGGGTCAATCAGCCCCAGCATTTT
TRBJ1-6 TRBV30 many - CAWSVAGGESSPLHF TGTGCCTGGAGTGTAGCCGGGGGGGAAAGCTCACCCCTCCACTTT
TRBJ2-3 TRBV2 - - CASNEEGVSTDTQYF TGTGCCAGCAATGAGGAAGGCGTTAGCACAGATACGCAGTATTTT
TRBJ2-7 TRBV6-2/TRBV6-3 - TRBD2 CASSNSGSPSYEQYF TGTGCCAGCAGCAATAGCGGGAGCCCTTCCTACGAGCAGTACTTC
TRBJ2-1 TRBV18 - TRBD1 CASSPPRDRNEQFF TGTGCCAGCTCACCCCCGAGGGACAGAAATGAGCAGTTCTTC